This record covers a single TCR beta chain. Assay used: immunoSEQ multiplex PCR; TCRdb lists only in-frame clones, some missing. The table shows about 68,000 clones, with nearly 90% occurring only once. The data are from a study of blood T cell repertoires in COVID-19. Germline lookup yields CDR1 MGHDK and CDR2 SYGVNS. V trimming: 6 bases; J trimming: 9 bases; junction bases outside the gene matches: 10. This CDR3 is 14 amino acids long. This TCR came from a man aged 50-60 years with active COVID-19. V gene TRBV25-1 combines with J gene TRBJ2-1; 8 bases are a match to TRBD2. Material for sequencing was peripheral blood. The chain's CDR3 is CASRLPGLVSEQFF. CDR3 sequence (DNA): TGTGCCAGCAGGCTACCGGGACTAGTTAGTGAGCAGTTCTTC.